These 9 T cell receptor beta chains share one sample of origin, sequenced in a study of blood T cells in healthy people across ages. Primed by a sample-barcoded 5' primer and a J-beta primer mix, a second PCR proceeded for about 6 to 11 cycles. TCRdb used MiXCR to reprocess the 5' RACE reads, holding one entry per CDR3 protein. The sample includes 1.5 million to 2 million distinct CDR3 sequences, 35% to 50% of them seen just once. The sequenced sample consisted of blood. Receptors originate from a human donor in good health.

This clonotype has just a few counts. The chain recombines TRBV6-5 with TRBJ2-1; 7 bases are a match to TRBD1. V lost 5 bases and J lost 6; bases outside the gene matches: 7. The germline V gene has CDR1 MNHEY and CDR2 SVGAGI. The CDR3 is 14 residues long. The DNA of the CDR3 is TGTGCCAGCAGTACCCGGGACAGCCTCAATGAGCAGTTCTTC. Translated, it gives CASSTRDSLNEQFF.

This chain uses TRBV6-2 or TRBV6-3 with TRBJ2-7; TRBD1 matches 11 bases. CDR3 length equals 15 residues. V gave up 8 bases and J gave up 0 bases; unmatched junction bases: 6. CDR1 and CDR2 from the germline V gene are MNHEY and SVGEGT. CDR3 amino acids: CASRGTGGISYEQYF. The CDR3 coding sequence is TGTGCCAGCCGAGGGACAGGGGGTATCTCCTACGAGCAGTACTTC.

This clonotype has just a few counts. The CDR3 reads CATSRVGNLYEQYF. CDR3 DNA: TGTGCCACCAGCAGAGTAGGGAACCTCTACGAGCAGTACTTC. The V call is TRBV15, the J call TRBJ2-7; D call uncertain. Looked up from germline, CDR1 is LNHNV and CDR2 is YYDKDF (reference sequence). The CDR3 loop spans 14 amino acids. The V gene lost 1 base and the J gene lost 3 bases, with 10 bases spanning the gap.

This clonotype was seen a handful of times. The chain couples TRBV7-9 to TRBJ2-5, with TRBD1 identical over 7 bases. Germline values: CDR1 SEHNR, CDR2 FQNEAQ (reference sequence). The CDR3 runs to 15 residues. The V and J ends lost 3 bases and 3 bases, in that order; junction bases with no gene match: 7. CDR3 DNA sequence: TGTGCCAGCAGCTTCCCGGGACAGACCGAAGAGACCCAGTACTTC. Protein: CASSFPGQTEETQYF.

The gene calls are TRBV24-1 and TRBJ2-1; D may be TRBD1 (6 bases). Per germline, CDR1 KGHDR and CDR2 SFDVKD. Trimming removed 4 bases from V and 13 bases from J, with 19 bases in between. The CDR3 has 14 residues. The CDR3 sequence: CATSDPGPGETQFF. The DNA for the CDR3 is TGTGCCACCAGTGACCCGGGCCCAGGGGAGACCCAGTTCTTC.

Worth noting for this clonotype: A much bigger clone sits one base away, suggesting this may be a read error. The V call is TRBV9, the J call TRBJ2-1; the D call may be TRBD1 or TRBD2 (6 bases each). Germline assignment: CDR1 SGDLS and CDR2 YYNGEE. The CDR3 is 15 amino acids. CDR3 loop: CANSVSGANPNEQFF. In DNA form, the CDR3 reads TGTGCCAACAGCGTCTCGGGGGCCAATCCAAATGAGCAGTTCTTC. The entire variable domain, with the rest obtained from reference TRBV9 and TRBJ2-1, is as follows: DSGVTQTPKHLITATGQRVTLRCSPRSGDLSVYWYQQSLDQGLQFLIQYYNGEERAKGNILERFSAQQFPDLHSELNLSSLELGDSALYFCANSVSGANPNEQFFGPGTRLTVL.

The table lists this clonotype with a few counts. The chain couples TRBV12-3 or TRBV12-4 to TRBJ2-1, with 7 bases fitting TRBD2. J lost 7 bases, V lost 4 bases, and 7 bases had no gene match. The CDR3 is made up of 14 amino acids. Here the CDR3 reads CASSWGAGMNEQFF. Here the CDR3 DNA reads TGTGCCAGCAGTTGGGGAGCGGGAATGAATGAGCAGTTCTTC.

V is TRBV12-3 or TRBV12-4 and J is TRBJ1-2; tentatively, D is TRBD1 (6 bases). V was clipped by 3 bases and J by 9 bases, with 14 bases between them. The CDR3 length is 13 residues. CDR3 in DNA: TGTGCCAGCAGTTTGCGTCAGGGGATGAGCTACACCTTC. It yields the protein CASSLRQGMSYTF.

This clonotype was counted only a few times. This chain links TRBV6-2 or TRBV6-3 with TRBJ1-6; D gene uncertain. Trimming took off 2 bases at V and 0 bases at J, with 11 bases between the two ends. The germline V gene encodes CDR1 MNHEY and CDR2 SVGEGT. The CDR3 is 17 amino acids. CDR3: CASSYRDSSSYNSPLHF. CDR3 bases: TGTGCCAGCAGTTACCGTGACTCGAGCTCCTATAATTCACCCCTCCACTTT.